The 6 T cell receptor beta chains below were found in one sample sequenced in a study of post-analysis software for immune sequencing data. Study-wide results and limits: In patients, TRBV5-6, TRBV5-1 and TRBV20-1 belonged to five TRBV segments found more frequently than in controls.

Their antigens remain unidentified. Unique molecular identifiers tagged the TCR beta cDNA libraries. TCRdb called the PCR reads again in MiXCR, with one record for every CDR3 protein. The sample yields hundreds of thousands of distinct CDR3 sequences, 25% to 30% seen once. The sequenced material came from blood. These receptors were collected from a girl between 5 and 17 years old with multiple sclerosis.

The chain couples TRBV12-3 or TRBV12-4 to TRBJ2-7; 14 positions agree with TRBD2. The CDR3 has 15 residues. Trimming removed 6 bases from V and 5 bases from J; junction bases left unmatched: 6. CDR3: CASSLGLAGADEQYF. In nucleotides, the CDR3 is TGTGCCAGCAGCTTGGGACTAGCGGGAGCAGACGAGCAGTACTTC.

At least ten counts were recorded for this clonotype. Its ends do not fully match the called genes, so a read error is possible. This rearrangement joins TRBV9 to TRBJ2-1; 11 bases are a match to TRBD1. The CDR3 is 15 residues long. The germline gives CDR1 SGDLS, CDR2 YYNGEE. CDR3 loop: CASSVGQGAYNEQFF. CDR3 DNA sequence: TGCGCCAGCAGCGTCGGACAGGGGGCATACAATGAGCAGTTCTTC.

This clonotype was observed a few times. V gene TRBV24-1 combines with J gene TRBJ2-3; D remains unclear. V lost 0 bases and J 7 bases, leaving 4 bases between the germline ends. The CDR3 has 12 residues. Per germline, CDR1 KGHDR and CDR2 SFDVKD. CDR3 bases: TGTGCCACCAGTGATTTGAGCCATACGCAGTATTTT. It specifies CATSDLSHTQYF.

The chain couples TRBV12-3 or TRBV12-4 to TRBJ2-1; 13 nucleotides line up with TRBD2. J was trimmed by 7 bases and V by 5 bases; bases with no gene match: 8. This CDR3 has 16 residues. This chain's CDR3 is CASSRTSGSLPNEQFF. In DNA, the CDR3 is TGTGCCAGCAGTCGGACTAGCGGGAGCTTACCTAATGAGCAGTTCTTC.

The CDR3 DNA follows: TGTGCCAGCAGTTCCCATTTGGGGCAAGAGACCCAGTACTTC. Amino acids: CASSSHLGQETQYF. This sequence joins TRBV7-2 and TRBJ2-5, with D unclear. The germline V and J ends were trimmed by 6 bases and 2 bases, with 13 bases remaining between them. There are 14 residues in the CDR3. Per the germline V gene, CDR1 is SGHTA and CDR2 is FQGNSA.

The rearrangement links TRBV14 to TRBJ2-1; tentatively, D is TRBD1 (6 bases). Germline V gene sequence: CDR1 SGHDN, CDR2 FVKESK. CDR3 length equals 15 residues. V lost 0 bases and J lost 2, with 8 bases in between. The CDR3 DNA reads TGTGCCAGCAGCCAAGACTACAGGGCCTACAATGAGCAGTTCTTC. Translating it yields CASSQDYRAYNEQFF.